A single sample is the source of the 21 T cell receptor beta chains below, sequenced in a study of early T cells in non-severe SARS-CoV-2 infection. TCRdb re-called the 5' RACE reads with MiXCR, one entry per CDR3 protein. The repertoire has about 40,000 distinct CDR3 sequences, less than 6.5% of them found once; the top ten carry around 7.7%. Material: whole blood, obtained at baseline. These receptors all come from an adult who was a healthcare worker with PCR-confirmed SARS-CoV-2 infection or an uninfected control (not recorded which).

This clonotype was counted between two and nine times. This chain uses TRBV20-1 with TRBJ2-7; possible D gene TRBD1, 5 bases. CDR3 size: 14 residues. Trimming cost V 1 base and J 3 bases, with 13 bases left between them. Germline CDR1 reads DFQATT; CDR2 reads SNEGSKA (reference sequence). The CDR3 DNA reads TGCAGTGCTAGAGCACCACAGGAAGTCTACGAGCAGTACTTC. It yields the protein CSARAPQEVYEQYF.

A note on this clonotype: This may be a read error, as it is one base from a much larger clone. The CDR3 region is CAISDPAGYQETQYF. The CDR3 nucleotides read TGTGCCATCAGTGACCCAGCAGGTTACCAAGAGACCCAGTACTTC. This chain uses TRBV6-2 or TRBV6-3 with TRBJ2-5; D uncertain. The CDR3 runs 15 residues. Germline CDR1 is MNHEY and CDR2 is SVGEGT.

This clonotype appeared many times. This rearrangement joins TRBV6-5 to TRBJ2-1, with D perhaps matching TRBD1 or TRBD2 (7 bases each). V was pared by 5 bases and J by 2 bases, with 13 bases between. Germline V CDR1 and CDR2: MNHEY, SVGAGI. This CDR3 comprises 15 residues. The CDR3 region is CASSPQGGTYNEQFF. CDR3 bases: TGTGCCAGCAGTCCCCAGGGGGGGACCTACAATGAGCAGTTCTTC.

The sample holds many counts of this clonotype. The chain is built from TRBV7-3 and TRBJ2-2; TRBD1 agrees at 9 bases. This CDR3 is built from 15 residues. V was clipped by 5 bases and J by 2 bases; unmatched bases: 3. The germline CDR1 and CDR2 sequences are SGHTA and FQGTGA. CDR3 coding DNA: TGTGCCAGCAGCCGGACAGGGGATAACACCGGGGAGCTGTTTTTT. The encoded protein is CASSRTGDNTGELFF.

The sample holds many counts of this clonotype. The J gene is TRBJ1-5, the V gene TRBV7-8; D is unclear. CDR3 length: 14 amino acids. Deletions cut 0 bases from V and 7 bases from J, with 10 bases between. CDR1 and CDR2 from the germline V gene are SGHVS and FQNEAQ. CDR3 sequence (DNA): TGTGCCAGCAGCTTAGCGTTCAGCGGCCAGCCCCAGCATTTT. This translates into CASSLAFSGQPQHF.

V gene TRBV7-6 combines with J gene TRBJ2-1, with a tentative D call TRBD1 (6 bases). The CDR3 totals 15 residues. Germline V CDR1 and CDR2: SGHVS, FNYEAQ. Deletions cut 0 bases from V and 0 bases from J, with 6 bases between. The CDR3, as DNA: TGTGCCAGCAGCTTAGCGACAGGCTCCTACAATGAGCAGTTCTTC. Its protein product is CASSLATGSYNEQFF. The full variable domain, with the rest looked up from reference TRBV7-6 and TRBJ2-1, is GAGVSQSPRYKVTKRGQDVALRCDPISGHVSLYWYRQALGQGPEFLTYFNYEAQQDKSGLPNDRFSAERPEGSISTLTIQRTEQRDSAMYRCASSLATGSYNEQFFGPGTRLTVL.

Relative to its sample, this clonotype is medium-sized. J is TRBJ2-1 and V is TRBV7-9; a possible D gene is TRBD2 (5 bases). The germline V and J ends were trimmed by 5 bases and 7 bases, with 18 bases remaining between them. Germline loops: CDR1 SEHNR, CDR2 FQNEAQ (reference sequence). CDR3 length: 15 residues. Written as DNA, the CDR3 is TGTGCCAGCAGCGCCCCACATGGGAGAGGGAATGAGCAGTTCTTC. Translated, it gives CASSAPHGRGNEQFF.

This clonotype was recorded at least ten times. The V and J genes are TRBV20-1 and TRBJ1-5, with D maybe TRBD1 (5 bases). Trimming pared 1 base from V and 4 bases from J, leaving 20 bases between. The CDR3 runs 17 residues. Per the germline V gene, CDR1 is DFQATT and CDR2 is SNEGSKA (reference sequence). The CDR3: CSARVLFLGAGNQPQHF. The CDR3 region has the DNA TGCAGTGCTAGAGTCCTTTTCCTAGGGGCAGGGAATCAGCCCCAGCATTTT.

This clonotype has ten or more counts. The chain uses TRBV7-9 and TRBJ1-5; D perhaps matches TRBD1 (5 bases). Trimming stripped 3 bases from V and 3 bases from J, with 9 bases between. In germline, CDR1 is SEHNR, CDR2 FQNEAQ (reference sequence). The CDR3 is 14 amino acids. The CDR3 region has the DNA TGTGCCAGCAGCTTGGGCGGACACAATCAGCCCCAGCATTTT. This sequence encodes CASSLGGHNQPQHF.

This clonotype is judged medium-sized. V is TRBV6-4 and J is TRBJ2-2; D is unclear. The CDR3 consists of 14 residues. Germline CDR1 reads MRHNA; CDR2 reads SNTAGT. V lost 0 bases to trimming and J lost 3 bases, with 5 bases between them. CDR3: CASSDSLDTGELFF. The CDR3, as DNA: TGTGCCAGCAGTGACTCTCTGGACACCGGGGAGCTGTTTTTT.

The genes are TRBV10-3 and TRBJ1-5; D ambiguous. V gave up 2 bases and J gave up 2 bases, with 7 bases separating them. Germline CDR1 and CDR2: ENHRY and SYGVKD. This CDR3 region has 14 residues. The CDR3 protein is CAISESGGNQPQHF. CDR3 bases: TGTGCCATCAGTGAGAGCGGGGGCAATCAGCCCCAGCATTTT.

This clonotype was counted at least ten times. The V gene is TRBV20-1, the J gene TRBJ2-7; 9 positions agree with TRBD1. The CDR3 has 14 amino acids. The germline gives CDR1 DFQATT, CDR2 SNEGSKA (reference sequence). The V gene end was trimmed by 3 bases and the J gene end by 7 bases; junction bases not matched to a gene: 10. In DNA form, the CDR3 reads TGCAGTGCTAGTCCGGGACAGGGTGACGGGGAGCAGTACTTC. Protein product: CSASPGQGDGEQYF.

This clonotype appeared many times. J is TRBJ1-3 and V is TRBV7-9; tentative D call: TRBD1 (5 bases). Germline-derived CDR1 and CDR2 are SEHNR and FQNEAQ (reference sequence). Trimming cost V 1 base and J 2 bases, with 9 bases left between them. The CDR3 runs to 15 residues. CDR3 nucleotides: TGTGCCAGCAGCTTAGAAGGGGTCACTGGAAACACCATATATTTT. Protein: CASSLEGVTGNTIYF.

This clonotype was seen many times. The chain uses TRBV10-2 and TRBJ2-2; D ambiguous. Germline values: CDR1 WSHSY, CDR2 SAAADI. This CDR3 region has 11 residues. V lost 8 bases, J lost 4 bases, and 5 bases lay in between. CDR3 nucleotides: TGCGCCAGCGCGATCACCGGGGAGCTGTTTTTT. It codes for CASAITGELFF.

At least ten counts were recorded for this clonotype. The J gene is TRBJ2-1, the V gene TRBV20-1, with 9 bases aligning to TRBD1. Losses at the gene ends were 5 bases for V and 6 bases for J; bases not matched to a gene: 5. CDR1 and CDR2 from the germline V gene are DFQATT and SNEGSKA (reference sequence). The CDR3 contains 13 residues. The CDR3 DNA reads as TGCAGTGCTGGCCGGGACAGGGTCAATGAGCAGTTCTTC. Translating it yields CSAGRDRVNEQFF.

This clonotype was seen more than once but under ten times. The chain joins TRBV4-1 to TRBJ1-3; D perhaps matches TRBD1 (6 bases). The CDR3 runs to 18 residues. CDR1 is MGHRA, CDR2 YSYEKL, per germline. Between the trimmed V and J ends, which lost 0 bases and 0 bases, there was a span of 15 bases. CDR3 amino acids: CASSQEVFGTSSGNTIYF. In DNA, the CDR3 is TGCGCCAGCAGCCAAGAGGTATTTGGGACAAGCTCTGGAAACACCATATATTTT.

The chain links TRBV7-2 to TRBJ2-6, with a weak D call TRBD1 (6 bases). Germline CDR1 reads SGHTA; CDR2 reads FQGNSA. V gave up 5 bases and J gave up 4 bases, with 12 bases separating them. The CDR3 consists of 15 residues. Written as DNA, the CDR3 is TGTGCCAGCAGCCCCCACAGGGCCGGGGCCAACGTCCTGACTTTC. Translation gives CASSPHRAGANVLTF.

CDR3 DNA sequence: TGTGCCAGCAGCTTCCCCAAGACGGGGAACACCGGGGAGCTGTTTTTT. Its translation: CASSFPKTGNTGELFF. The chain carries TRBV5-6 and TRBJ2-2; D remains unclear. Trimming took 2 bases from V and 1 from J, leaving 12 bases between them. The germline V gene encodes CDR1 SGHDT and CDR2 YYEEEE. The CDR3 sequence is 16 residues long. The variable domain in full, with the rest retrieved from reference TRBV5-6 and TRBJ2-2, is DAGVTQSPTHLIKTRGQQVTLRCSPKSGHDTVSWYQQALGQGPQFIFQYYEEEERQRGNFPDRFSGHQFPNYSSELNVNALLLGDSALYLCASSFPKTGNTGELFFGEGSRLTVL.

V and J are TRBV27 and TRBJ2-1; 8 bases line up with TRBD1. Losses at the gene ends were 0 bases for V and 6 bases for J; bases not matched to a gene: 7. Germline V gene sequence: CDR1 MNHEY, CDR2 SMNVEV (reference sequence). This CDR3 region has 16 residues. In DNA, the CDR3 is TGTGCCAGCAGTTTATCATCAGGGGGCGCGGTCAATGAGCAGTTCTTC. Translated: CASSLSSGGAVNEQFF.

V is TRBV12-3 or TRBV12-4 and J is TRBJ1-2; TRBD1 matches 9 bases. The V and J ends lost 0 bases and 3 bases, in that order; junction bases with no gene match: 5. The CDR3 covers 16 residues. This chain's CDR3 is CASSLAQDRGDYGYTF. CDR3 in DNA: TGTGCCAGCAGTTTAGCCCAGGACAGGGGTGACTATGGCTACACCTTC.

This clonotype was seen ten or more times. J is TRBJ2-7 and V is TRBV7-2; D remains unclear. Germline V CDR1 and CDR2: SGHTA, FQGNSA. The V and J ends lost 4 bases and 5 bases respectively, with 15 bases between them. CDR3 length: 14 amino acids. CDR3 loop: CASSSPPRAHEQYF. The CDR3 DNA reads TGTGCCAGCAGCTCCCCCCCTAGGGCCCACGAGCAGTACTTC.